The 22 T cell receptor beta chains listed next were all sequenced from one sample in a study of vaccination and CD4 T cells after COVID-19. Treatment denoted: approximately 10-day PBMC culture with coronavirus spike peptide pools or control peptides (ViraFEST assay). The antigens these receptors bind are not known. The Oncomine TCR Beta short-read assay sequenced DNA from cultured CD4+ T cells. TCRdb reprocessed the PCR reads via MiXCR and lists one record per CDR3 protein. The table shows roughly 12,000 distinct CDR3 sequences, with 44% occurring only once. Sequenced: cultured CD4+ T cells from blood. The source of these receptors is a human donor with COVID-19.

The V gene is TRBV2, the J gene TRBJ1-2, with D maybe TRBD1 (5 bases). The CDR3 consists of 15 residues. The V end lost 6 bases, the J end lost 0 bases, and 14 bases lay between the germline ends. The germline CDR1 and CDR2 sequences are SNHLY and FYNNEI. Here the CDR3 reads CASRQQESANYGYTF. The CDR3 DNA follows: TGTGCCAGCAGGCAACAGGAGTCCGCTAACTATGGCTACACCTTC.

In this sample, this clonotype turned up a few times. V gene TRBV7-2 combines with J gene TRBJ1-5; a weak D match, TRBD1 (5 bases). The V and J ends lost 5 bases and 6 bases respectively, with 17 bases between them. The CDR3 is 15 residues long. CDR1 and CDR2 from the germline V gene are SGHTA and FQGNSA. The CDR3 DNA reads TGTGCCAGCAGCCCTGGGGGTAGGGGAGGTCAGCCCCAGCATTTT. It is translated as CASSPGGRGGQPQHF.

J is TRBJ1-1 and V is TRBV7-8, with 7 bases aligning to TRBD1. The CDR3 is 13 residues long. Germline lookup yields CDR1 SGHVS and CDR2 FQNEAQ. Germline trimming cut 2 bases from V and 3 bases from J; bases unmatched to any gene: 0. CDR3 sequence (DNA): TGTGCCAGCAGCTTAACAGGGGACACTGAAGCTTTCTTT. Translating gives CASSLTGDTEAFF.

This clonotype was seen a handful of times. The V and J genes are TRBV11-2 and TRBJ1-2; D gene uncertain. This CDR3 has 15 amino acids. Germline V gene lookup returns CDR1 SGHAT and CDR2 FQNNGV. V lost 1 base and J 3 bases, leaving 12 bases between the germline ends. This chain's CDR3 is CASSLGPGRDYGYTF. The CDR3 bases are TGTGCCAGCAGCTTAGGCCCCGGGCGAGACTATGGCTACACCTTC. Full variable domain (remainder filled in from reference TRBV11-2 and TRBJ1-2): EAGVAQSPRYKIIEKRQSVAFWCNPISGHATLYWYQQILGQGPKLLIQFQNNGVVDDSQLPKDRFSAERLKGVDSTLKIQPAKLEDSAVYLCASSLGPGRDYGYTFGSGTRLTVV.

The CDR3 is CASSFPPSYEQYF. The CDR3 bases are TGTGCCAGCAGCTTCCCCCCCTCCTACGAGCAGTACTTC. The chain is built from TRBV7-2 and TRBJ2-7; no reliable D call. The CDR3 sequence is 13 residues long. Trimming stripped 3 bases from V and 0 bases from J, with 6 bases between. Germline V CDR1 and CDR2: SGHTA, FQGNSA.

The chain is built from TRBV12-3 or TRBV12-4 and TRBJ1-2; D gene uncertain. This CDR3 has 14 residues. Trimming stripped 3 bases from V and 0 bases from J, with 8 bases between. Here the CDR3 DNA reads TGTGCCAGCAGTTTGGACGATTCTAACTATGGCTACACCTTC. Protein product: CASSLDDSNYGYTF.

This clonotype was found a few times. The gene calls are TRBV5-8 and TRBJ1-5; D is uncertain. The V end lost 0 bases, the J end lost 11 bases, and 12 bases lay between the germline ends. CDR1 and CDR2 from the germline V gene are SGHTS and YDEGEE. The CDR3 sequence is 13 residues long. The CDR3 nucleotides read TGTGCCAGCAGCTTGGCGGGAATACAGTCCCAGCATTTT. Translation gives CASSLAGIQSQHF.

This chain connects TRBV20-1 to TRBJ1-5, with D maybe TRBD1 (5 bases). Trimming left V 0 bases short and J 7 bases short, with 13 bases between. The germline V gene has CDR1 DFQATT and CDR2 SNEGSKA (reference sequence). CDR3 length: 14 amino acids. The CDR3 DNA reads TGCAGTGCTAGAGATAGGGCAGGGAAACAGCCCCAGCATTTT. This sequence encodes CSARDRAGKQPQHF.

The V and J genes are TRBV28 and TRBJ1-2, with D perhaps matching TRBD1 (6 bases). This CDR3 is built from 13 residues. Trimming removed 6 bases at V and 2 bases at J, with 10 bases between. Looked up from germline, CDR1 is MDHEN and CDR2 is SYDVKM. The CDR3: CASRTDSNYGYTF. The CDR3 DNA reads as TGTGCCAGCAGGACGGACAGCAACTATGGCTACACCTTC.

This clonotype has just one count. The CDR3 nucleotides are TGCGCCAGCAGCTTGGCCGACGGCCAAAGCACAGATACGCAGTATTTT. Protein: CASSLADGQSTDTQYF. V is TRBV5-1 and J is TRBJ2-3; unclear D gene. The CDR3 extends over 16 amino acids. V was shortened by 0 bases and J by 0 bases, with 11 bases between the two germline ends. Germline V gene data show CDR1 as SGHRS and CDR2 as YFSETQ.

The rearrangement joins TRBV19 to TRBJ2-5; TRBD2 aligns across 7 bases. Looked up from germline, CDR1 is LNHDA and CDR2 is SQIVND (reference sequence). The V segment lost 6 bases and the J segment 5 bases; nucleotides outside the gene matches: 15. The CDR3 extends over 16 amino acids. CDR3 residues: CASSKNRRGGLETQYF. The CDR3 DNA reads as TGTGCCAGTAGCAAAAACAGAAGGGGAGGGTTGGAGACCCAGTACTTC.

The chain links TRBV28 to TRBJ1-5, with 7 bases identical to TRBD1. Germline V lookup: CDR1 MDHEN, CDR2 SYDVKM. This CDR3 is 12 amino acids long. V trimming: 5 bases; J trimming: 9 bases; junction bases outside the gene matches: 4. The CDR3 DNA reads TGTGCCAGCAGTACAGGGGTTCGGCCCCAGCATTTT. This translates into CASSTGVRPQHF.

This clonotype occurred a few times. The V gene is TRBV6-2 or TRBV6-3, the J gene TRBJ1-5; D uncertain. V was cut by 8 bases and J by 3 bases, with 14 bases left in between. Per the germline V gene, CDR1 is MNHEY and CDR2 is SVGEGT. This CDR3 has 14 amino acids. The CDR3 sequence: CASEDGGYNQPQHF. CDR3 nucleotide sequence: TGTGCCAGCGAAGACGGAGGGTACAATCAGCCCCAGCATTTT.

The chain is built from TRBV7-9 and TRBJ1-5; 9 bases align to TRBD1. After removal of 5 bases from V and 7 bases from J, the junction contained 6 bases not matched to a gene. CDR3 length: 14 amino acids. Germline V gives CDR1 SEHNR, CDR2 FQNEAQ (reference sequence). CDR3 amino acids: CASSDRGSAQPQHF. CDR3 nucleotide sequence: TGTGCCAGCAGCGACAGGGGGAGTGCCCAGCCCCAGCATTTT. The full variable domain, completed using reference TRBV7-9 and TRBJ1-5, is DTGVSQNPRHKITKRGQNVTFRCDPISEHNRLYWYRQTLGQGPEFLTYFQNEAQLEKSRLLSDRFSAERPKGSFSTLEIQRTEQGDSAMYLCASSDRGSAQPQHFGDGTRLSIL.

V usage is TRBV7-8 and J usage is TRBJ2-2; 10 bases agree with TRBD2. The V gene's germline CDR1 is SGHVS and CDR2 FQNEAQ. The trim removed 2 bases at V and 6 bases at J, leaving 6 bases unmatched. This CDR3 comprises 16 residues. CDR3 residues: CASSLRVAGGAGELFF. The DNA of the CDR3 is TGTGCCAGCAGCTTACGGGTAGCGGGGGGAGCCGGGGAGCTGTTTTTT.

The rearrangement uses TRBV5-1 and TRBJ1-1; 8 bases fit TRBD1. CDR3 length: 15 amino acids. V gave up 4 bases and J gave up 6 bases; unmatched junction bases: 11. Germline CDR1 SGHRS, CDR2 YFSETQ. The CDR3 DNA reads TGCGCCAGCAGCAGTGACAGGGGCATGGGCGCTGAAGCTTTCTTT. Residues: CASSSDRGMGAEAFF.

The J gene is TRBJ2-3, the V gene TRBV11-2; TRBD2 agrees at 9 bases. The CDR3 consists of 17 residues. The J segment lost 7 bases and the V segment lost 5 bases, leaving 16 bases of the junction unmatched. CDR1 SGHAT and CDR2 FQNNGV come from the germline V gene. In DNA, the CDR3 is TGTGCCAGCAGCCCAAAACCGGGGCGGGGGGGCACGTATACGCAGTATTTT. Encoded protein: CASSPKPGRGGTYTQYF.

CDR3 DNA sequence: TGTGCCAGCAGCCAACCCGTAGCGGGGCCGGGCGAGCAGTACTTC. Translation gives CASSQPVAGPGEQYF. The chain carries TRBV4-2 and TRBJ2-7; 8 bases are shared with TRBD2. The J segment lost 6 bases and the V segment lost 2 bases, leaving 9 bases of the junction unmatched. Germline V CDR1 and CDR2: LGHNA, YNFKEQ. The CDR3 is 15 residues long.

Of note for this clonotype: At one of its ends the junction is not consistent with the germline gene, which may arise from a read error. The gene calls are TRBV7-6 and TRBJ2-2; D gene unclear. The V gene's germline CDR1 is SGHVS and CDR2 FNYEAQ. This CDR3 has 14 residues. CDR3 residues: CASSLAPATGELFF. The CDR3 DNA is TGTGCTAGCAGCTTAGCCCCGGCCACCGGGGAGCTGTTTTTT.

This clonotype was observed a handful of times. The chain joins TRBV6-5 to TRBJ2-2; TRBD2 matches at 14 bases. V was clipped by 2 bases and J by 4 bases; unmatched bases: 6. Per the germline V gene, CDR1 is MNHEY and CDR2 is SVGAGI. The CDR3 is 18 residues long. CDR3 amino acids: CASSYDGLAGGSTGELFF. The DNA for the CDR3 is TGTGCCAGCAGTTACGACGGACTAGCGGGGGGTAGCACCGGGGAGCTGTTTTTT.

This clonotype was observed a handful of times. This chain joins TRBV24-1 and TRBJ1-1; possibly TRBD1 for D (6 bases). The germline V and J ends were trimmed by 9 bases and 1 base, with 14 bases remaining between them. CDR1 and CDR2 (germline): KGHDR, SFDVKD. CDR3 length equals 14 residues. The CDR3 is CATRGDNQNTEAFF. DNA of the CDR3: TGTGCCACCCGTGGGGACAACCAGAACACTGAAGCTTTCTTT.

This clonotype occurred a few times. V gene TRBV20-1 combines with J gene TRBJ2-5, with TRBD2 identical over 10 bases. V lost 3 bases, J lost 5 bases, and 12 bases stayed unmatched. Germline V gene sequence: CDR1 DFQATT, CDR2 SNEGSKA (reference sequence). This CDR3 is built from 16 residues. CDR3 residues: CSASLPSGGAGETQYF. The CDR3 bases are TGCAGTGCTAGCTTACCCAGCGGGGGGGCCGGGGAGACCCAGTACTTC.